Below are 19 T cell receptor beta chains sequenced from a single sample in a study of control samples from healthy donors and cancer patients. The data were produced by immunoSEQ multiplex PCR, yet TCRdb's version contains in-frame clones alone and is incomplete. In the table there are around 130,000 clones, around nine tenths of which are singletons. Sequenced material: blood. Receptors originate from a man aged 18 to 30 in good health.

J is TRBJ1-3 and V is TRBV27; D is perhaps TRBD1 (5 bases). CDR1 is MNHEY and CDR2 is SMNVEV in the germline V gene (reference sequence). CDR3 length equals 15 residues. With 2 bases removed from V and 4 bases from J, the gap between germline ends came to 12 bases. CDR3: CASSLKRGSGNTIYF. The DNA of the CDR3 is TGTGCCAGCAGTTTAAAAAGGGGCTCCGGAAACACCATATATTTT.

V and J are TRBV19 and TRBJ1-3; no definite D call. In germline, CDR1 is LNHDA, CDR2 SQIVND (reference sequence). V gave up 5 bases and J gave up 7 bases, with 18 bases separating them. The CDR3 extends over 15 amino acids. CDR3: CASSVSDLGGNTIYF. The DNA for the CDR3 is TGTGCCAGTAGTGTATCGGACTTGGGCGGCAACACCATATATTTT.

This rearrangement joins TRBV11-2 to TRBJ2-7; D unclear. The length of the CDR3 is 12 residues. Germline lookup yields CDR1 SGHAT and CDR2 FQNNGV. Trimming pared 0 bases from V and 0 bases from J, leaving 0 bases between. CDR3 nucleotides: TGTGCCAGCAGCTTAGACTCCTACGAGCAGTACGTC. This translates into CASSLDSYEQYV.

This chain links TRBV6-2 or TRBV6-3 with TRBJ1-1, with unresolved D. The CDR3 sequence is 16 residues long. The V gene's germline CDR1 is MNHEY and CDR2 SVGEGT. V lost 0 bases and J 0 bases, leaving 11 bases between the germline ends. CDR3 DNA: TGTGCCAGCAGTTACTCTATTCCAGACATGAACACTGAAGCTTTCTTT. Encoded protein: CASSYSIPDMNTEAFF.

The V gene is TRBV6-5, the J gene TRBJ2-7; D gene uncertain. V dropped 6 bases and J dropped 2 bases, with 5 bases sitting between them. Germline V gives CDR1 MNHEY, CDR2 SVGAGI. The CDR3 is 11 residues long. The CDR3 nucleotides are TGTGCCAGCAGCCTTACCTACGAGCAGTACTTC. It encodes CASSLTYEQYF.

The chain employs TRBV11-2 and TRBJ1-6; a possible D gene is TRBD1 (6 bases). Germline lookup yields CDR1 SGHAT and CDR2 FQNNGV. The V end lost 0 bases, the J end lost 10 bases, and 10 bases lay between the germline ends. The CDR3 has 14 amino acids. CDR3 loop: CASSLEGGISPLHF. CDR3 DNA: TGTGCCAGCAGCTTAGAAGGGGGGATCTCACCCCTCCACTTT.

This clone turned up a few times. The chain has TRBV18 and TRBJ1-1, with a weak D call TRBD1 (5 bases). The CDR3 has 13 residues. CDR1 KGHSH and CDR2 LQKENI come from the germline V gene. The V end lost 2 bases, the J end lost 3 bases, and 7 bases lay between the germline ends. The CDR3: CASSPIGDTEAFF. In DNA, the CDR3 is TGTGCCAGCTCACCAATAGGGGACACTGAAGCTTTCTTT.

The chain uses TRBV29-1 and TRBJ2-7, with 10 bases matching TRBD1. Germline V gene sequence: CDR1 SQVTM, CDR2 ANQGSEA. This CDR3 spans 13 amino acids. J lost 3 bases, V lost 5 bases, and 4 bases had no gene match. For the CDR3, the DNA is TGCAGCGTTTCGGGACAGGGGATCTACGAGCAGTACTTC. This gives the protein CSVSGQGIYEQYF.

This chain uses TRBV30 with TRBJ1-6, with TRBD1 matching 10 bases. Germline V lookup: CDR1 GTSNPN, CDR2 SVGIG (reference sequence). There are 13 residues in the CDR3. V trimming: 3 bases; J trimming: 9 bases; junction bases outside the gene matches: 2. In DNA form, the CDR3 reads TGTGCCTGGAGGACAGGGGGCGGTTCACCCCTCCACTTT. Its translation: CAWRTGGGSPLHF.

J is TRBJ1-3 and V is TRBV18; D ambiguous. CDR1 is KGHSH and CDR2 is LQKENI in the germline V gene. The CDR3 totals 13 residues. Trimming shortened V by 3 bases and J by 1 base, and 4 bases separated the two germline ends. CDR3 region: CASSPPSGNTIYF. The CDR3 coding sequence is TGTGCCAGCTCACCCCCTTCTGGAAACACCATATATTTT.

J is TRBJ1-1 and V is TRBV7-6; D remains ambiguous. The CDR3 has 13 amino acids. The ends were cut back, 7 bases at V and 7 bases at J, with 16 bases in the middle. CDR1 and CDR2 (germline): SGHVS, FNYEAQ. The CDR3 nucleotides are TGTGCCAGCACTTTAGAGGGTTTTGGTGAAGCTTTCTTT. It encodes CASTLEGFGEAFF.

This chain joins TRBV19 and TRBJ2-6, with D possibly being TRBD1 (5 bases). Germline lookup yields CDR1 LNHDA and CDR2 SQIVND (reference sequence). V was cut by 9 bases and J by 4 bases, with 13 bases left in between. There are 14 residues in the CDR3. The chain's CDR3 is CASHDSAGANVLTF. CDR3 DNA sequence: TGTGCCAGCCACGACAGTGCCGGGGCCAACGTCCTGACTTTC.

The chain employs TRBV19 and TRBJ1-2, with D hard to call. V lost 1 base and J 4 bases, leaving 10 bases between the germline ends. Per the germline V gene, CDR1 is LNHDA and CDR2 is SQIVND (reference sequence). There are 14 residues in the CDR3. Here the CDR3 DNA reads TGTGCCAGTAGTATAGGTGGACGGACCTATGGCTACACCTTC. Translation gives CASSIGGRTYGYTF.

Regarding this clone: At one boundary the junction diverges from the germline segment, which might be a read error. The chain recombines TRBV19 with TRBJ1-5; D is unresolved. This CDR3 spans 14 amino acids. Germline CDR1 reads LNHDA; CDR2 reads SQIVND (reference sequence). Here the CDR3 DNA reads TGTGCCAGTAGGATAGACGGTAGCAATCAGCCCCAGCATTTT. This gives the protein CASRIDGSNQPQHF.

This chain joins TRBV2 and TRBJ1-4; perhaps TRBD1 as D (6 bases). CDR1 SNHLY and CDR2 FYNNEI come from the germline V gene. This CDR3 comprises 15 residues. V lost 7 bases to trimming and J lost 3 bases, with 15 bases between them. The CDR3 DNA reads TGTGCCAGCAAGGGTACAGGGCAAGCTAATGAAAAACTGTTTTTT. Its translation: CASKGTGQANEKLFF. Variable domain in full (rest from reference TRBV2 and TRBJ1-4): EPEVTQTPSHQVTQMGQEVILRCVPISNHLYFYWYRQILGQKVEFLVSFYNNEISEKSEIFDDQFSVERPDGSNFTLKIRSTKLEDSAMYFCASKGTGQANEKLFFGSGTQLSVL.

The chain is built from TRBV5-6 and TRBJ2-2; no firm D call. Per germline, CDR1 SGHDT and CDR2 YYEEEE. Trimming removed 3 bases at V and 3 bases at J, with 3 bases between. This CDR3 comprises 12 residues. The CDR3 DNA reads TGTGCCAGCAGCTACGACACCGGGGAGCTGTTTTTT. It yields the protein CASSYDTGELFF.

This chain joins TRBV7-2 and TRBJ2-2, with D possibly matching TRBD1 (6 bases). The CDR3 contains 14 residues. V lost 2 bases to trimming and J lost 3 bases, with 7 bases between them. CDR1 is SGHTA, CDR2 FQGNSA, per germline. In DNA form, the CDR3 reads TGTGCCAGCAGCTTACACAGGGACACCGGGGAGCTGTTTTTT. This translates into CASSLHRDTGELFF.

CDR3 sequence (DNA): TGTGCCAGCAGTTTACGGCAGATGTACAATGAGCAGTTCTTC. This gives the protein CASSLRQMYNEQFF. The genes are TRBV28 and TRBJ2-1; D unresolved. The germline gives CDR1 MDHEN, CDR2 SYDVKM. This CDR3 has 14 amino acids. With 2 bases removed from V and 4 bases from J, the gap between germline ends came to 9 bases.

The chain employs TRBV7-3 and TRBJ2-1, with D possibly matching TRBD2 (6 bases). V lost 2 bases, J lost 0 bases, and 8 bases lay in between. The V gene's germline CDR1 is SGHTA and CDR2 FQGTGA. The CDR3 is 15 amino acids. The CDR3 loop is CASSLAGTSYNEQFF. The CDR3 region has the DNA TGTGCCAGCAGCTTAGCGGGGACCTCCTACAATGAGCAGTTCTTC.